These 30 T cell receptor beta chains were all obtained from the same sample, sequenced in a study of CD8+ T cells in alopecia areata. Once RNA had been extracted, it was reverse transcribed into cDNA to act as the sequencing template. Clones were sequenced by immunoSEQ multiplex PCR, and TCRdb holds only the in-frame ones, with some missing. The table shows about 99,000 clones, with 55% occurring only once. Sequencing used CD4+ T cells sorted from blood. The receptors were gathered from a human donor in good health.

In this sample, this clone turned up once. The chain uses TRBV2 and TRBJ2-1, with 11 nucleotides matching TRBD2. CDR3 length: 14 amino acids. Germline trimming cut 6 bases from V and 7 bases from J; bases unmatched to any gene: 5. Looked up from germline, CDR1 is SNHLY and CDR2 is FYNNEI. CDR3 DNA: TGTGCCAGCAGCACTAGCGGGGGAGGGAATGAGCAGTTCTTC. This encodes CASSTSGGGNEQFF.

This clone appeared a single time. The chain uses TRBV5-1 and TRBJ1-2, with 8 bases that match TRBD1. Germline V gene data show CDR1 as SGHRS and CDR2 as YFSETQ. The CDR3 runs to 15 residues. The V and J ends lost 2 bases and 4 bases, in that order; junction bases with no gene match: 7. CDR3 bases: TGCGCCAGCAGCTTCGAGGGAACAGGGGGCTATGGCTACACCTTC. Translating it yields CASSFEGTGGYGYTF.

The rearrangement uses TRBV27 and TRBJ2-1; 11 nucleotides line up with TRBD2. Germline loops: CDR1 MNHEY, CDR2 SMNVEV (reference sequence). This CDR3 region has 16 residues. The trim removed 4 bases at V and 3 bases at J, leaving 5 bases unmatched. The CDR3 DNA follows: TGTGCCAGCAGTTCAGGGACTAGCGGACTCTACAATGAGCAGTTCTTC. It codes for CASSSGTSGLYNEQFF.

V usage is TRBV7-9 and J usage is TRBJ2-5, with D possibly called TRBD1 or TRBD2 (5 bases each). The CDR3 contains 16 residues. V shed 0 bases and J shed 3 bases, with 14 bases lying between them. Per the germline V gene, CDR1 is SEHNR and CDR2 is FQNEAQ (reference sequence). The CDR3, as DNA: TGTGCCAGCAGCTTAGCGGGGACCCCAACAAAAGAGACCCAGTACTTC. As protein: CASSLAGTPTKETQYF.

This clone was seen only once. The CDR3 loop is CASSRTGKETQYF. CDR3 DNA: TGTGCCAGCTCACGGACAGGGAAAGAGACCCAGTACTTC. This chain joins TRBV18 and TRBJ2-5, with 8 positions matching TRBD1. Trimming at V came to 4 bases and at J to 3 bases, leaving 1 base not matched to a gene. This CDR3 region has 13 residues. The V gene's germline CDR1 is KGHSH and CDR2 LQKENI.

The rearrangement joins TRBV30 to TRBJ1-5; no clear D. With 3 bases removed from V and 4 bases from J, the gap between germline ends came to 10 bases. Germline CDR1 and CDR2: GTSNPN and SVGIG (reference sequence). The CDR3 is made up of 13 amino acids. The chain's CDR3 is CAWSLDVNQPQHF. CDR3 nucleotides: TGTGCCTGGAGCCTGGATGTTAATCAGCCCCAGCATTTT.

The V call is TRBV30, the J call TRBJ1-6, with TRBD1 as a possible D gene (5 bases). Germline V gives CDR1 GTSNPN, CDR2 SVGIG (reference sequence). The CDR3 sequence is 16 residues long. V was clipped by 2 bases and J by 7 bases, with 18 bases between them. CDR3 nucleotide sequence: TGTGCCTGGAGTCCCCCTGTGGAGGGGAAAAATTCACCCCTCCACTTT. Amino acid sequence: CAWSPPVEGKNSPLHF.

This clone has more than one count but fewer than ten. The junction does not match germline at one end; this may be a read error. J is TRBJ2-5 and V is TRBV29-1; 8 nucleotides agree with TRBD2. Germline V gene sequence: CDR1 SQVTM, CDR2 ANQGSEA. The CDR3 consists of 13 residues. The CDR3: CSFERGMQETQYF. The CDR3 bases are TGCAGCTTTGAGCGGGGGATGCAAGAGACCCAGTACTTC.

This clone was counted a single time. The V and J genes are TRBV30 and TRBJ2-3; 8 nucleotides line up with TRBD1. Germline trimming cut 4 bases from V and 5 bases from J; bases unmatched to any gene: 2. CDR1 is GTSNPN and CDR2 is SVGIG in the germline V gene (reference sequence). This CDR3 region has 12 residues. This chain's CDR3 is CAWTQGGDTQYF. The CDR3 nucleotides are TGTGCCTGGACACAGGGGGGAGATACGCAGTATTTT.

The rearrangement links TRBV9 to TRBJ2-5, with 8 bases aligning to TRBD2. V lost 2 bases and J lost 4; bases outside the gene matches: 7. The CDR3 covers 15 residues. Germline assignment: CDR1 SGDLS and CDR2 YYNGEE. Here the CDR3 reads CASSVSGTRGETQYF. The CDR3 nucleotides read TGTGCCAGCAGCGTCTCCGGGACTAGGGGAGAGACCCAGTACTTC.

The rearrangement joins TRBV6-6 to TRBJ1-1; 7 positions agree with TRBD1. Trimming cost V 5 bases and J 5 bases; bases outside gene matches: 8. Germline V CDR1 and CDR2: MNHNY, SVGAGI (reference sequence). CDR3 length equals 14 residues. The CDR3: CASSPQGKRTEAFF. DNA for the CDR3: TGTGCCAGCAGTCCACAGGGGAAGAGGACTGAAGCTTTCTTT.

As for this clone: The germline gene is not matched at one end of the junction; a read error may be the cause. The chain joins TRBV5-4 to TRBJ2-1; D gene uncertain. Looked up from germline, CDR1 is SGHNT and CDR2 is YYREEE (reference sequence). The CDR3 runs to 11 residues. The CDR3 region is CASSSDNEQFF. The DNA for the CDR3 is TGTGCCAGCAGCTCCGACAATGAGCAGTTCTTC.

This clone came up once. The chain uses TRBV11-1 and TRBJ1-2, with D perhaps matching TRBD1 (6 bases). This CDR3 is built from 13 residues. Trimming removed 5 bases at V and 2 bases at J, with 9 bases between. CDR1 and CDR2 (germline): SGHAT, FQDESV (reference sequence). The CDR3 DNA is TGTGCCAGCAGCCCACAGGGAAACTATGGCTACACCTTC. The encoded protein is CASSPQGNYGYTF. Complete variable domain (other parts from reference TRBV11-1 and TRBJ1-2): EAEVAQSPRYKITEKSQAVAFWCDPISGHATLYWYRQILGQGPELLVQFQDESVVDDSQLPKDRFSAERLKGVDSTLKIQPAELGDSAMYLCASSPQGNYGYTFGSGTRLTVV.

Comments on this clone: Distinct nucleotide sequences in the sample also encode this CDR3. The rearrangement links TRBV7-2 to TRBJ2-5; no clear D gene. V lost 1 base and J 2 bases, leaving 8 bases between the germline ends. The CDR3 has 14 residues. Looked up from germline, CDR1 is SGHTA and CDR2 is FQGNSA. The CDR3: CASSLGLRQETQYF. CDR3 bases: TGTGCCAGCAGCTTAGGGCTCAGGCAAGAGACCCAGTACTTC.

This rearrangement joins TRBV6-5 to TRBJ2-7, with 11 bases that match TRBD1. V trimming: 0 bases; J trimming: 7 bases; junction bases outside the gene matches: 5. Germline-derived CDR1 and CDR2 are MNHEY and SVGAGI. There are 15 residues in the CDR3. In nucleotides, the CDR3 is TGTGCCAGCAGTTACTCGGGACAGGGGGGACGGGAGCAGTACTTC. Amino acid sequence: CASSYSGQGGREQYF.

This rearrangement joins TRBV29-1 to TRBJ2-2; 7 positions match TRBD2. The CDR3 contains 15 residues. V lost 6 bases to trimming and J lost 4 bases; unmatched junction nucleotides: 11. Germline V gene data show CDR1 as SQVTM and CDR2 as ANQGSEA. DNA of the CDR3: TGCAGCGTGGGCGGGGAGCGGGGAGTCACCGGGGAGCTGTTTTTT. It yields the protein CSVGGERGVTGELFF.

The table lists this clone with a few counts. The gene calls are TRBV29-1 and TRBJ2-1; 9 positions agree with TRBD2. Germline V gene lookup returns CDR1 SQVTM and CDR2 ANQGSEA. With 4 bases clipped from V and 7 bases from J, the junction kept 8 bases outside the gene matches. The CDR3 totals 14 residues. The CDR3 DNA reads as TGCAGCGTTGTGACCCTAGCGGGGAGTAATGAGCAGTTCTTC. Residues: CSVVTLAGSNEQFF.

This chain uses TRBV30 with TRBJ2-5; 8 bases align to TRBD2. The CDR3 consists of 14 residues. From germline, CDR1 is GTSNPN and CDR2 SVGIG (reference sequence). Germline trimming cut 3 bases from V and 5 bases from J; bases unmatched to any gene: 8. The CDR3 protein is CAWSPGRVGETQYF. The CDR3 nucleotides are TGTGCCTGGAGCCCCGGGAGGGTGGGGGAGACCCAGTACTTC. The full variable domain, completed using reference TRBV30 and TRBJ2-5, is SQTIHQWPATLVQPVGSPLSLECTVEGTSNPNLYWYRQAAGRGLQLLFYSVGIGQISSEVPQNLSASRPQDRQFILSSKKLLLSDSGFYLCAWSPGRVGETQYFGPGTRLLVL.

V gene TRBV18 combines with J gene TRBJ2-5, with D perhaps assigned TRBD1 or TRBD2 (5 bases each). The germline V gene encodes CDR1 KGHSH and CDR2 LQKENI. V was cut by 6 bases and J by 0 bases, with 8 bases left in between. CDR3 length: 13 amino acids. CDR3 protein: CASSPGHQETQYF. CDR3 in DNA: TGTGCCAGCTCTCCGGGACACCAAGAGACCCAGTACTTC. Together with reference TRBV18 and TRBJ2-5, the CDR3 gives the full variable domain: NAGVMQNPRHLVRRRGQEARLRCSPMKGHSHVYWYRQLPEEGLKFMVYLQKENIIDESGMPKERFSAEFPKEGPSILRIQQVVRGDSAAYFCASSPGHQETQYFGPGTRLLVL.

This chain connects TRBV27 to TRBJ1-2; the match to TRBD1 covers 7 bases. The CDR3 spans 15 residues. The J segment lost 2 bases and the V segment lost 6 bases, leaving 9 bases of the junction unmatched. Germline V gene lookup returns CDR1 MNHEY and CDR2 SMNVEV (reference sequence). The CDR3 here is CASSRQGSGNYGYTF. CDR3 coding DNA: TGTGCCAGCAGCCGACAGGGATCAGGGAACTATGGCTACACCTTC.

The V gene is TRBV25-1, the J gene TRBJ2-5; D call uncertain. The CDR3 contains 15 residues. V was clipped by 4 bases and J by 2 bases, with 14 bases between them. Germline CDR1 is MGHDK and CDR2 is SYGVNS. DNA for the CDR3: TGTGCCAGCAGTGCCGAGCGACACCCGCAAGAGACCCAGTACTTC. Residues: CASSAERHPQETQYF.

This clone was seen a few times. The rearrangement links TRBV5-1 to TRBJ2-2; 7 positions match TRBD2. Germline CDR1 SGHRS, CDR2 YFSETQ. CDR3 length: 13 amino acids. Unmatched junction bases numbered 1, after V lost 3 bases and J lost 5 bases. CDR3 nucleotide sequence: TGCGCCAGCAGCTGGGACTATACCGGGGAGCTGTTTTTT. This gives the protein CASSWDYTGELFF. The whole variable domain, remainder taken from reference TRBV5-1 and TRBJ2-2, is KAGVTQTPRYLIKTRGQQVTLSCSPISGHRSVSWYQQTPGQGLQFLFEYFSETQRNKGNFPGRFSGRQFSNSRSEMNVSTLELGDSALYLCASSWDYTGELFFGEGSRLTVL.

This clone has only a few counts. The genes are TRBV29-1 and TRBJ1-2, with a weak D call TRBD1 (6 bases). V lost 4 bases and J 8 bases, leaving 14 bases between the germline ends. The CDR3 covers 12 residues. CDR1 SQVTM and CDR2 ANQGSEA come from the germline V gene. CDR3 nucleotide sequence: TGCAGCGTTGGGGGGCAAAGCGCGGGCTACACCTTC. Translating gives CSVGGQSAGYTF.

The J gene is TRBJ2-5, the V gene TRBV4-1, with D possibly matching TRBD1 (5 bases). CDR1 is MGHRA, CDR2 YSYEKL, per germline. Trimming took 0 bases from V and 5 from J, leaving 10 bases between them. CDR3 length: 14 amino acids. The CDR3 bases are TGCGCCAGCAGCCAAGACAGGGTATGGGAGACCCAGTACTTC. This translates into CASSQDRVWETQYF.

This clone turned up a few times. The rearrangement links TRBV29-1 to TRBJ1-2, with 8 nucleotides matching TRBD1. Germline assignment: CDR1 SQVTM and CDR2 ANQGSEA. The V gene end was trimmed by 6 bases and the J gene end by 8 bases; junction bases not matched to a gene: 11. CDR3 length: 13 amino acids. CDR3 DNA sequence: TGCAGCGTCCGTCAGGGGGCAAGTTACGGCTACACCTTC. It is translated as CSVRQGASYGYTF.

V is TRBV29-1 and J is TRBJ1-1, with 9 bases that match TRBD1. The CDR3 covers 11 residues. Losses at the gene ends were 6 bases for V and 7 bases for J; bases not matched to a gene: 3. CDR1 and CDR2 from the germline V gene are SQVTM and ANQGSEA. CDR3 in amino acids: CSVRDRVEAFF. For the CDR3, the DNA is TGCAGCGTACGGGACAGGGTTGAAGCTTTCTTT.

V gene TRBV4-2 combines with J gene TRBJ2-7; D is perhaps TRBD1 (6 bases). In germline, CDR1 is LGHNA, CDR2 YNFKEQ. CDR3 length equals 15 residues. The V end lost 1 base, the J end lost 1 base, and 11 bases lay between the germline ends. The CDR3 nucleotides read TGTGCCAGCAGCCAAGGGCAGGGGCTATCCTACGAGCAGTACTTC. Amino acid sequence: CASSQGQGLSYEQYF.

This clone turned up a few times. V gene TRBV11-2 combines with J gene TRBJ1-6; the match to TRBD1 covers 7 bases. Germline assignment: CDR1 SGHAT and CDR2 FQNNGV. CDR3 length: 14 residues. The V gene end was trimmed by 1 base and the J gene end by 10 bases; junction bases not matched to a gene: 4. For the CDR3, the DNA is TGTGCCAGCAGCTTAGGACAGGGCGGCTCACCCCTCCACTTT. Protein product: CASSLGQGGSPLHF.

The chain combines TRBV7-2 with TRBJ1-6, with D maybe TRBD1 (5 bases). CDR1 and CDR2 from the germline V gene are SGHTA and FQGNSA. Trimming removed 5 bases from V and 7 bases from J, with 18 bases in between. The CDR3 runs 16 residues. The CDR3 reads CASSPSTGRGNSPLHF. The CDR3 coding sequence is TGTGCCAGCAGCCCTAGCACGGGACGGGGGAATTCACCCCTCCACTTT.

The CDR3 DNA reads TGCAGCGGCATTACACCTATGAACACTGAAGCTTTCTTT. Translating gives CSGITPMNTEAFF. V and J are TRBV29-1 and TRBJ1-1; D gene unclear. V shed 7 bases and J shed 0 bases, with 12 bases lying between them. The CDR3 covers 13 residues. CDR1 is SQVTM and CDR2 is ANQGSEA in the germline V gene.